Below, 21 T cell receptor beta chains from the same sample are listed, as sequenced in a study of CD8 T cells in ankylosing spondylitis. MiXCR, run by TCRdb on the 5' RACE reads, gives a single entry per CDR3 protein. The table records some 150,000 distinct CDR3 sequences, approximately 10% of them present only once. The sequenced sample consisted of blood, either unsorted or a sorted T cell fraction (not recorded which). The receptors stem from a female donor with ankylosing spondylitis or in good health (not recorded which).

This clonotype was detected a few times. The chain combines TRBV12-3 or TRBV12-4 with TRBJ1-5, with unresolved D. The CDR3 loop spans 13 amino acids. V was shortened by 5 bases and J by 5 bases, with 10 bases between the two germline ends. This CDR3 reads CASSLIRDQPQHF. The DNA for the CDR3 is TGTGCCAGCAGTCTTATTAGAGATCAGCCCCAGCATTTT.

This clonotype came up many times. V usage is TRBV7-9 and J usage is TRBJ2-1, with a tentative D call TRBD2 (5 bases). This CDR3 has 15 residues. Germline loops: CDR1 SEHNR, CDR2 FQNEAQ (reference sequence). Trimming removed 1 base from V and 5 bases from J, with 12 bases in between. DNA of the CDR3: TGTGCCAGCAGCTTAGATAGGACTGAAAACAATGAGCAGTTCTTC. Translation: CASSLDRTENNEQFF.

Many counts were recorded for this clonotype. This chain joins TRBV10-3 and TRBJ2-1; 7 bases are shared with TRBD1. The ends lost 0 bases at V and 2 bases at J; junction bases unmatched: 4. Germline V gene sequence: CDR1 ENHRY, CDR2 SYGVKD. The CDR3 is made up of 16 amino acids. CDR3 sequence reads: CAISESGTATYNEQFF. The CDR3 nucleotides read TGTGCCATCAGTGAGTCCGGGACAGCAACCTACAATGAGCAGTTCTTC.

This clonotype has at least ten counts. The V and J genes are TRBV28 and TRBJ1-5; 11 bases map to TRBD1. With 10 bases clipped from V and 6 bases from J, the junction kept 11 bases outside the gene matches. The V gene's germline CDR1 is MDHEN and CDR2 SYDVKM. This CDR3 comprises 15 residues. CDR3 amino acids: CATFPRGQGAQPQHF. The CDR3, as DNA: TGTGCCACCTTTCCCCGCGGACAGGGGGCTCAGCCCCAGCATTTT.

This clonotype was observed at least ten times. This chain links TRBV15 with TRBJ1-5; the D is unclear. V was pared by 5 bases and J by 3 bases, with 26 bases between. CDR1 is LNHNV, CDR2 YYDKDF, per germline (reference sequence). This CDR3 is 19 amino acids long. CDR3 residues: CATSGYPLTGFTINQPQHF. The DNA of the CDR3 is TGTGCCACCAGCGGCTATCCACTTACGGGATTCACCATCAATCAGCCCCAGCATTTT.

This clonotype was found many times. The gene calls are TRBV20-1 and TRBJ1-2; 7 positions match TRBD1. V was clipped by 1 base and J by 2 bases; unmatched bases: 4. This CDR3 comprises 14 residues. Germline V gene lookup returns CDR1 DFQATT and CDR2 SNEGSKA (reference sequence). In DNA form, the CDR3 reads TGCAGTGCTAGAGGGACAGGCGAGAACTATGGCTACACCTTC. Its protein is CSARGTGENYGYTF.

This clonotype was counted at least ten times. The chain uses TRBV12-3 or TRBV12-4 and TRBJ2-7; D gene uncertain. The CDR3 runs to 13 residues. The V end lost 7 bases, the J end lost 6 bases, and 16 bases lay between the germline ends. CDR3 nucleotides: TGTGCCAGCAAGGTTGGTGGGCTTAGCGAGCAGTACTTC. Its protein is CASKVGGLSEQYF.

This clonotype was seen many times. The chain has TRBV5-1 and TRBJ2-3; 10 bases are a match to TRBD1. Trimming removed 1 base from V and 1 base from J; junction bases left unmatched: 3. This CDR3 has 16 residues. Germline CDR1 reads SGHRS; CDR2 reads YFSETQ. CDR3 DNA: TGCGCCAGCAGCTTGACCGGGACAGGGGGCACAGATACGCAGTATTTT. This encodes CASSLTGTGGTDTQYF.

In its sample, this clonotype was seen many times. The V call is TRBV7-2, the J call TRBJ2-5; 7 positions agree with TRBD2. The CDR3 is 15 amino acids. V dropped 5 bases and J dropped 4; count of bases not matched to a gene: 10. In germline, CDR1 is SGHTA, CDR2 FQGNSA. CDR3: CASSADEGGAETQYF. Written as DNA, the CDR3 is TGTGCCAGCAGCGCCGACGAGGGAGGGGCAGAGACCCAGTACTTC.

This clonotype was seen ten or more times. The V and J genes are TRBV12-3 or TRBV12-4 and TRBJ1-2; D is uncertain. Trimming took 6 bases from V and 4 from J, leaving 15 bases between them. CDR3 length equals 14 residues. The CDR3 region is CASSPKEASYGYTF. CDR3 DNA sequence: TGTGCCAGCAGCCCCAAGGAGGCCTCCTATGGCTACACCTTC.

In this sample, this clonotype turned up many times. The chain employs TRBV7-8 and TRBJ2-3, with 10 positions matching TRBD2. CDR3 length: 16 amino acids. Germline lookup yields CDR1 SGHVS and CDR2 FQNEAQ. V gave up 4 bases and J gave up 3 bases; unmatched junction bases: 7. CDR3 nucleotide sequence: TGTGCCAGCAGCTCCCTCAGCGGGAGGGGGACAGATACGCAGTATTTT. This encodes CASSSLSGRGTDTQYF.

In its sample, this clonotype was seen many times. J is TRBJ2-7 and V is TRBV12-3 or TRBV12-4; either TRBD1 or TRBD2 may supply D (5 bases each). This CDR3 spans 13 amino acids. Trimming removed 6 bases from V and 4 bases from J, with 13 bases in between. The CDR3, as DNA: TGTGCCAGCAGAATGAGAGAGGGGTACGAGCAGTACTTC. Translated: CASRMREGYEQYF.

This clonotype came up many times. CDR3 sequence: CSAPGPSLRGTEAFF. DNA of the CDR3: TGCAGCGCCCCAGGACCCTCACTTAGGGGCACTGAAGCTTTCTTT. The J gene is TRBJ1-1, the V gene TRBV29-1, with TRBD1 as a possible D gene (5 bases). The CDR3 is made up of 15 amino acids. CDR1 and CDR2 from the germline V gene are SQVTM and ANQGSEA. V lost 7 bases and J lost 4, with 22 bases in between.

This clonotype appeared many times. CDR3 sequence: CASSLLGGNTIYF. The CDR3 nucleotides are TGTGCCAGCAGTTTGTTAGGTGGAAACACCATATATTTT. This sequence joins TRBV12-3 or TRBV12-4 and TRBJ1-3; D not certain. The CDR3 totals 13 residues. The V and J ends lost 3 bases and 3 bases respectively, with 6 bases between them.

This clonotype came up many times. The V gene is TRBV7-9, the J gene TRBJ1-1; D gene ambiguous. CDR1 is SEHNR and CDR2 is FQNEAQ in the germline V gene (reference sequence). Trimming pared 1 base from V and 1 base from J, leaving 7 bases between. CDR3 length: 14 amino acids. This chain's CDR3 is CASSLVGPNTEAFF. The DNA of the CDR3 is TGTGCCAGCAGCTTAGTTGGGCCGAACACTGAAGCTTTCTTT. Based on the CDR3 plus reference TRBV7-9 and TRBJ1-1, the full variable domain is DTGVSQNPRHKITKRGQNVTFRCDPISEHNRLYWYRQTLGQGPEFLTYFQNEAQLEKSRLLSDRFSAERPKGSFSTLEIQRTEQGDSAMYLCASSLVGPNTEAFFGQGTRLTVV.

This rearrangement joins TRBV19 to TRBJ2-2, with 11 bases aligning to TRBD1. This CDR3 has 14 amino acids. J lost 4 bases, V lost 10 bases, and 5 bases had no gene match. The V gene's germline CDR1 is LNHDA and CDR2 SQIVND (reference sequence). CDR3 DNA sequence: TGTGCCACGGGACAGGGGGTTCTCACCGGGGAGCTGTTTTTT. Translating it yields CATGQGVLTGELFF. Full variable domain (missing parts from reference TRBV19 and TRBJ2-2): DGGITQSPKYLFRKEGQNVTLSCEQNLNHDAMYWYRQDPGQGLRLIYYSQIVNDFQKGDIAEGYSVSREKKESFPLTVTSAQKNPTAFYLCATGQGVLTGELFFGEGSRLTVL.

This clonotype has a count of ten or more. V usage is TRBV5-1 and J usage is TRBJ2-5; a possible D gene is TRBD1 (6 bases). Trimming removed 4 bases at V and 4 bases at J, with 11 bases between. This CDR3 contains 13 residues. Germline V gene sequence: CDR1 SGHRS, CDR2 YFSETQ. CDR3 in DNA: TGCGCCAGCAGCACTGGACAGACAGAGACCCAGTACTTC. Translated: CASSTGQTETQYF.

This clonotype was detected ten times or more. This chain connects TRBV5-1 to TRBJ2-1, with D maybe TRBD2 (5 bases). CDR3 length: 15 residues. V was trimmed by 0 bases and J by 1 base, leaving 8 bases between them. Germline values: CDR1 SGHRS, CDR2 YFSETQ. CDR3 sequence: CASSLGTGSYNEQFF. DNA of the CDR3: TGCGCCAGCAGCTTGGGGACTGGTTCCTACAATGAGCAGTTCTTC.

V and J are TRBV18 and TRBJ2-7; a weak D match, TRBD2 (6 bases). Germline-derived CDR1 and CDR2 are KGHSH and LQKENI. The germline V and J ends were trimmed by 3 bases and 6 bases, with 12 bases remaining between them. The CDR3 runs 13 residues. This CDR3 is CASSPGGPGEQYF. CDR3 nucleotide sequence: TGTGCCAGCTCACCGGGAGGTCCTGGCGAGCAGTACTTC.

This clonotype was detected ten times or more. The V and J genes are TRBV4-1 and TRBJ2-1, with 10 bases fitting TRBD1. The CDR3 is 17 residues long. Germline-derived CDR1 and CDR2 are MGHRA and YSYEKL. With 1 base clipped from V and 5 bases from J, the junction kept 8 bases outside the gene matches. The CDR3 DNA reads TGCGCCAGCAGCCAAGCGTTCGGGACAGGGGACAACAATGAGCAGTTCTTC. Translating it yields CASSQAFGTGDNNEQFF.

This clonotype was observed many times. V and J are TRBV24-1 and TRBJ2-2, with a possible D match to TRBD2 (5 bases). Trimming cost V 2 bases and J 4 bases, with 7 bases left between them. CDR1 and CDR2 (germline): KGHDR, SFDVKD. CDR3 size: 14 residues. Written as DNA, the CDR3 is TGTGCCACCAGTGATTCGGGGTTCACCGGGGAGCTGTTTTTT. This gives the protein CATSDSGFTGELFF.